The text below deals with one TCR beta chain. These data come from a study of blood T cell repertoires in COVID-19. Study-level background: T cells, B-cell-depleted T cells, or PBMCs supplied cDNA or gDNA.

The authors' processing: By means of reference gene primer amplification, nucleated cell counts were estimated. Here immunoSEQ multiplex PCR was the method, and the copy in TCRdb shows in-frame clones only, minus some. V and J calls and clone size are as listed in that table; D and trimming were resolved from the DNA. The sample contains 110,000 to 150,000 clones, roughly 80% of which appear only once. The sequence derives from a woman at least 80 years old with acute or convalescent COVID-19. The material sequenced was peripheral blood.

The CDR3 protein is CASSNTGNNEQFF. The CDR3 DNA sequence: TGTGCCAGCAGCAATACAGGGAACAATGAGCAGTTCTTC. The chain employs TRBV11-2 and TRBJ2-1; tentatively, D is TRBD1 (6 bases). There are 13 residues in the CDR3. The V end lost 5 bases, the J end lost 5 bases, and 10 bases lay between the germline ends. Per the germline V gene, CDR1 is SGHAT and CDR2 is FQNNGV.